This section outlines one T cell receptor beta chain sequence together with its context. V lost 1 base and J 8 bases, leaving 11 bases between the germline ends. The CDR3 runs to 13 residues. Germline CDR1 LGHDT, CDR2 YNNKEL (reference sequence). The source of the sample is a study of blood T cell repertoires in COVID-19. Study context: COVID-19 samples from acute and convalescent phases originated in the United States, Italy and Spain.

TCRdb keeps only in-frame clones here, not all; method: immunoSEQ multiplex PCR. The table has roughly 39,000 clones, 75% to 90% seen once. Sequencing was performed on peripheral blood. This TCR derives from a man aged 25 to 45 with active or convalescent COVID-19. The chain carries TRBV3-1 (or the pseudogene TRBV3-2) and TRBJ1-2; maybe TRBD1 (5 bases). CDR3 loop: CASSQGTKSGYTF. CDR3 bases: TGTGCCAGCAGCCAAGGGACAAAATCGGGCTACACCTTC.